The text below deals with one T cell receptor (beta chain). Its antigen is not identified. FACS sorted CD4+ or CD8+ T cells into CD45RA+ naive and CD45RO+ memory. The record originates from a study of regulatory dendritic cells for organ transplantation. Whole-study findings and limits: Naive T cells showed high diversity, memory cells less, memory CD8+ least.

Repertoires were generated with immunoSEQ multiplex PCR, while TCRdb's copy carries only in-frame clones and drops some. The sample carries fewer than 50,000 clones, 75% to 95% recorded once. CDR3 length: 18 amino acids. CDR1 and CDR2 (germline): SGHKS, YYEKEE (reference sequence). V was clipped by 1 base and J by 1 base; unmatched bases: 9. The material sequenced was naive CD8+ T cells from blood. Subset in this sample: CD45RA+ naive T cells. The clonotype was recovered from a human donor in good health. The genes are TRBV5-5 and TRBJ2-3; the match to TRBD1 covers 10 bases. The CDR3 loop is CASSLRDRGQGGTDTQYF. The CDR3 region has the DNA TGTGCCAGCAGCTTGCGGGACAGAGGACAGGGGGGCACAGATACGCAGTATTTT. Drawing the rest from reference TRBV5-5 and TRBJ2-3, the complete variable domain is DAGVTQSPTHLIKTRGQQVTLRCSPISGHKSVSWYQQVLGQGPQFIFQYYEKEERGRGNFPDRFSARQFPNYSSELNVNALLLGDSALYLCASSLRDRGQGGTDTQYFGPGTRLTVL.